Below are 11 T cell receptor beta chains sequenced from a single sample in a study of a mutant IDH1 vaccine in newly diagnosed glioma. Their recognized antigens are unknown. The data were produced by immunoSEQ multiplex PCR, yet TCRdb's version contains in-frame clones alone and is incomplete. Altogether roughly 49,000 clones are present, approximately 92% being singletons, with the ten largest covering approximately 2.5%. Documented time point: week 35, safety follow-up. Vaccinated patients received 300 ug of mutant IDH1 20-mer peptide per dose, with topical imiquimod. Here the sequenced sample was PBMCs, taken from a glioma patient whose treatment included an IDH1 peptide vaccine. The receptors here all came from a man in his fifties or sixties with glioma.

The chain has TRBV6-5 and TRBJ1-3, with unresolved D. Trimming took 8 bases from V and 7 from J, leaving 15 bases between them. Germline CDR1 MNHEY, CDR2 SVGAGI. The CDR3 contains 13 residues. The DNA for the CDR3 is TGTGCCAGCCGAGTTGGAGGTAGTAACACCATATATTTT. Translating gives CASRVGGSNTIYF.

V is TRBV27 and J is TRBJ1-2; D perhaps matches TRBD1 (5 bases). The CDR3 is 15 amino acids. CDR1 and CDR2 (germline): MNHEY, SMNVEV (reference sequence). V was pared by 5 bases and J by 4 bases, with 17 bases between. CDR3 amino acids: CASSAGRGRTYGYTF. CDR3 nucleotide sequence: TGTGCCAGCAGTGCGGGGCGGGGAAGGACCTATGGCTACACCTTC.

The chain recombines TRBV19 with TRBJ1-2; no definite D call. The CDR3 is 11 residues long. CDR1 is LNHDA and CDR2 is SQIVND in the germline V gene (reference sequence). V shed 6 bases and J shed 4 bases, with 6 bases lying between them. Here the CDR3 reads CASRAIYGYTF. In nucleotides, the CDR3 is TGTGCCAGTAGGGCTATCTATGGCTACACCTTC.

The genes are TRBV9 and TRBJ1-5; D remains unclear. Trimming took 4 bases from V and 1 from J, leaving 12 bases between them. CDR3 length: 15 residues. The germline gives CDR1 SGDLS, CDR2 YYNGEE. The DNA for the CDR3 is TGTGCCAGCAGCCCGTCTGGGAGGAGCAATCAGCCCCAGCATTTT. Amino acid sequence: CASSPSGRSNQPQHF.

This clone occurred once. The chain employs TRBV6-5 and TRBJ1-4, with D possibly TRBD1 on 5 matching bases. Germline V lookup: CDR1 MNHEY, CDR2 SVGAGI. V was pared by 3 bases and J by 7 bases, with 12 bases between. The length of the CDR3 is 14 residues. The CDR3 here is CASSYSTRGEKLFF. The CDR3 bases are TGTGCCAGCAGTTATTCCACAAGGGGTGAAAAACTGTTTTTT.

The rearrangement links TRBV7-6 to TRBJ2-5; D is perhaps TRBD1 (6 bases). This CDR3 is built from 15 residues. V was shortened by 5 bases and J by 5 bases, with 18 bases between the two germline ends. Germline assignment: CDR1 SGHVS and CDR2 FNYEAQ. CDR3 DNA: TGTGCCAGCAGCCCTCGCCGGGGTAGGGGGGAGACCCAGTACTTC. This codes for CASSPRRGRGETQYF.

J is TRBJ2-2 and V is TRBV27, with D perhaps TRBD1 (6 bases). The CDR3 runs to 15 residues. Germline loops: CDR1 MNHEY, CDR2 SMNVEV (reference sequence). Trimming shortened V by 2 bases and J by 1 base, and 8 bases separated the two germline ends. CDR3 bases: TGTGCCAGCAGTTTAGAGACAGGGAACACCGGGGAGCTGTTTTTT. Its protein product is CASSLETGNTGELFF.

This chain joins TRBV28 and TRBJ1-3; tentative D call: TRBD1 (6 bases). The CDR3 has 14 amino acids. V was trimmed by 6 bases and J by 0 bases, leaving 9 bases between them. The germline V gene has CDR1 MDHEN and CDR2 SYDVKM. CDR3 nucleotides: TGTGCCAGCAGAGGGGGTTTCTCTGGAAACACCATATATTTT. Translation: CASRGGFSGNTIYF.

The CDR3 DNA reads as TGTGCCAGTAGTACCCGGACAGTGAGCAATCAGCCCCAGCATTTT. This encodes CASSTRTVSNQPQHF. V gene TRBV19 combines with J gene TRBJ1-5; D might be TRBD1 (6 bases). The CDR3 runs 15 residues. The V and J ends lost 4 bases and 1 base respectively, with 11 bases between them. The germline V gene encodes CDR1 LNHDA and CDR2 SQIVND (reference sequence).

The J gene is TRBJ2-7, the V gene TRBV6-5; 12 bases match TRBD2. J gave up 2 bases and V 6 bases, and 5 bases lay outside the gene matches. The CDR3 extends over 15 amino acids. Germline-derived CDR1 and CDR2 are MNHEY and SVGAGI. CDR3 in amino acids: CASSSTSGGTYEQYF. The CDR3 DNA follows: TGTGCCAGCAGCTCGACTAGCGGGGGTACCTACGAGCAGTACTTC.

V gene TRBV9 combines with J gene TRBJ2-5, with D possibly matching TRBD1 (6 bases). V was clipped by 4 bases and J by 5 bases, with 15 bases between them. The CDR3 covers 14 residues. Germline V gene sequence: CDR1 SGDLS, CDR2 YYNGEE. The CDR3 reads CASSLRPGEETQYF. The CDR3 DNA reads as TGTGCCAGCAGCTTACGCCCAGGGGAGGAGACCCAGTACTTC.